The clone carrying this T cell receptor beta chain has more than one count but fewer than ten. Individuals drawn from under 30 US areas were roughly 18 to 95 years old. Donors were grouped by their self-reported clinical history. The CDR3 loop spans 16 amino acids. V was pared by 0 bases and J by 0 bases, with 12 bases between. Germline assignment: CDR1 SGDLS and CDR2 YYNGEE. The record originates from a study of blood T cell repertoires in COVID-19. Study-level background: T cells, B-cell-depleted T cells, or PBMCs supplied cDNA or gDNA.

The method was immunoSEQ multiplex PCR; TCRdb's version includes in-frame clones alone and lacks a portion of them. Here the sample spans about 410,000 clones, around 90% being singletons. The source of this sequence is a man between 18 and 35 years old who had recovered from COVID-19. V and J are TRBV9 and TRBJ1-2; D uncertain. The sequencing sample was made of PBMCs or T cells enriched from blood (not recorded which). CDR3 sequence reads: CASSVGEGKTNYGYTF. The CDR3 bases are TGTGCCAGCAGCGTAGGCGAGGGTAAGACTAACTATGGCTACACCTTC.